Sequencing of this TCR beta chain was carried out in a study of T cells after yellow fever vaccination. Overall study: Preparation used SMART-Seq v4 Ultra Low Input for the low-cell-number fractions. Overall study results and limits: Some clonotypes were seen in both the CD4 and the CD8 compartments. These made up a small share and likely arose from convergent recombination.

The 5'RACE template-switching step produced TCR cDNA and added a universal primer site and UMIs. TCRdb analysed the 5' RACE reads with MiXCR anew, one entry per CDR3 protein. The table records about 240,000 distinct CDR3 sequences, less than 9% of them present only once. This clonotype was counted at least ten times. Its antigen is unidentified. CDR1 and CDR2 (germline): SGHTA, FQGNSA. V gave up 3 bases and J gave up 4 bases, with 12 bases separating them. The length of the CDR3 is 14 residues. This chain links TRBV7-2 with TRBJ2-5; tentatively, D is TRBD1 (7 bases). The sequence derives from a man aged 30-40 years who received the YFV17D yellow fever vaccine. Sequencing was performed on CD4+ T cells sorted from PBMCs, taken 15 days after the yellow fever booster vaccination. The CDR3 DNA reads TGTGCCAGCAGCTTTGCAGGGGGGCCAGAGACCCAGTACTTC. It translates to CASSFAGGPETQYF.